These 25 T cell receptor beta chains were all obtained from the same sample, sequenced in a study of blood T cell repertoires in COVID-19. Repertoires were generated with immunoSEQ multiplex PCR, while TCRdb's copy carries only in-frame clones and drops some. The sample records 200,000 to 250,000 clones, roughly nine tenths being singletons. The sequenced sample consisted of PBMCs or T cells enriched from blood (not recorded which). The source is a woman aged 18-30 years in a cohort exposed to, infected with or recovered from COVID-19 (not recorded which).

This rearrangement joins TRBV2 to TRBJ2-7, with TRBD1 matching over 9 bases. The CDR3 consists of 15 residues. Germline V CDR1 and CDR2: SNHLY, FYNNEI. V lost 2 bases to trimming and J lost 3 bases; unmatched junction nucleotides: 5. The CDR3 loop is CASSESTGGYYEQYF. Written as DNA, the CDR3 is TGTGCCAGCAGTGAATCGACAGGGGGGTACTACGAGCAGTACTTC.

The chain has TRBV7-2 and TRBJ1-6; 10 bases align to TRBD1. Germline V gene sequence: CDR1 SGHTA, CDR2 FQGNSA. V lost 5 bases to trimming and J lost 4 bases; unmatched junction nucleotides: 2. The CDR3 has 15 residues. This CDR3 reads CASSRDRGYNSPLHF. DNA for the CDR3: TGTGCCAGCAGCCGGGACAGGGGTTATAATTCACCCCTCCACTTT.

The chain carries TRBV5-6 and TRBJ1-1; the match to TRBD1 covers 9 bases. The length of the CDR3 is 13 residues. After removal of 5 bases from V and 5 bases from J, the junction contained 4 bases not matched to a gene. The germline gives CDR1 SGHDT, CDR2 YYEEEE. CDR3 loop: CASRTGGSTEAFF. The CDR3 region has the DNA TGTGCCAGCAGAACAGGGGGCTCGACTGAAGCTTTCTTT. Based on the CDR3 plus reference TRBV5-6 and TRBJ1-1, the full variable domain is DAGVTQSPTHLIKTRGQQVTLRCSPKSGHDTVSWYQQALGQGPQFIFQYYEEEERQRGNFPDRFSGHQFPNYSSELNVNALLLGDSALYLCASRTGGSTEAFFGQGTRLTVV.

This clone was detected only once. V and J are TRBV6-5 and TRBJ1-6, with D unclear. The V gene lost 5 bases and the J gene lost 10 bases, with 12 bases spanning the gap. The length of the CDR3 is 13 residues. From germline, CDR1 is MNHEY and CDR2 SVGAGI. CDR3 in amino acids: CASSTNVRSPLHF. The CDR3 nucleotides read TGTGCCAGCAGTACTAACGTGCGGTCACCCCTCCACTTT.

This clone was seen ten or more times. V is TRBV6-4 and J is TRBJ2-1; TRBD1 matches at 7 bases. V lost 0 bases and J lost 7; bases outside the gene matches: 3. This CDR3 comprises 14 residues. CDR1 is MRHNA and CDR2 is SNTAGT in the germline V gene. The DNA for the CDR3 is TGTGCCAGCAGTGACTCGTCAGGGGGAAATGAGCAGTTCTTC. It yields the protein CASSDSSGGNEQFF.

V and J are TRBV11-2 and TRBJ1-4; no firm D call. Trimming pared 1 base from V and 3 bases from J, leaving 9 bases between. Per the germline V gene, CDR1 is SGHAT and CDR2 is FQNNGV. The CDR3 loop spans 15 amino acids. The CDR3 here is CASSLARGSNEKLFF. CDR3 DNA: TGTGCCAGCAGCTTAGCCCGGGGATCTAATGAAAAACTGTTTTTT.

The chain joins TRBV30 to TRBJ2-7; 9 positions agree with TRBD1. CDR3 length: 13 residues. V trimming: 8 bases; J trimming: 4 bases; junction bases outside the gene matches: 9. The germline V gene encodes CDR1 GTSNPN and CDR2 SVGIG (reference sequence). In DNA form, the CDR3 reads TGTGCCGGCATCACAGGGGGCGGTTACGAGCAGTACTTC. It codes for CAGITGGGYEQYF. The full variable domain, its missing parts supplied by reference TRBV30 and TRBJ2-7, is SQTIHQWPATLVQPVGSPLSLECTVEGTSNPNLYWYRQAAGRGLQLLFYSVGIGQISSEVPQNLSASRPQDRQFILSSKKLLLSDSGFYLCAGITGGGYEQYFGPGTRLTVT.

The J gene is TRBJ1-2, the V gene TRBV5-4; 8 bases match TRBD1. The CDR3 spans 16 residues. Germline V gene sequence: CDR1 SGHNT, CDR2 YYREEE (reference sequence). V lost 5 bases, J lost 1 base, and 10 bases stayed unmatched. The CDR3 sequence is CASSPVGQGGNYGYTF. CDR3 nucleotides: TGTGCCAGCAGTCCCGTCGGACAGGGCGGTAACTATGGCTACACCTTC. Using reference TRBV5-4 and TRBJ1-2 for the parts outside the CDR3, the full variable domain is ETGVTQSPTHLIKTRGQQVTLRCSSQSGHNTVSWYQQALGQGPQFIFQYYREEENGRGNFPPRFSGLQFPNYSSELNVNALELDDSALYLCASSPVGQGGNYGYTFGSGTRLTVV.

The chain couples TRBV29-1 to TRBJ1-2; D is perhaps TRBD1 (6 bases). Between the trimmed V and J ends, which lost 5 bases and 4 bases, there was a span of 11 bases. CDR3 length: 12 amino acids. Per the germline V gene, CDR1 is SQVTM and CDR2 is ANQGSEA. For the CDR3, the DNA is TGCAGCGTTCAGGGGACGTCCTATGGCTACACCTTC. Amino acid sequence: CSVQGTSYGYTF.

V usage is TRBV7-6 and J usage is TRBJ1-4; D remains ambiguous. The germline V gene has CDR1 SGHVS and CDR2 FNYEAQ. Trimming stripped 1 base from V and 0 bases from J, with 12 bases between. CDR3 length: 17 residues. CDR3: CASSLVRGFATNEKLFF. The CDR3 coding sequence is TGTGCCAGCAGCTTAGTCCGAGGTTTTGCAACTAATGAAAAACTGTTTTTT.

This clone was observed once. The chain combines TRBV4-1 with TRBJ1-5, with D uncertain. V was clipped by 0 bases and J by 8 bases, with 17 bases between them. Germline lookup yields CDR1 MGHRA and CDR2 YSYEKL. The CDR3 is 16 residues long. The CDR3 nucleotides are TGCGCCAGCAGCCAAGAAGAGGGCTTAACGTTGAAGCCCCAGCATTTT. Translated: CASSQEEGLTLKPQHF.

The gene calls are TRBV5-6 and TRBJ2-3; D not certain. This CDR3 has 15 residues. CDR1 SGHDT and CDR2 YYEEEE come from the germline V gene. Trimming took off 0 bases at V and 0 bases at J, with 8 bases between the two ends. The CDR3 spells CASSLGASSTDTQYF. CDR3 DNA sequence: TGTGCCAGCAGCTTGGGGGCGAGCAGCACAGATACGCAGTATTTT. The complete variable domain, with remaining parts taken from reference TRBV5-6 and TRBJ2-3, reads DAGVTQSPTHLIKTRGQQVTLRCSPKSGHDTVSWYQQALGQGPQFIFQYYEEEERQRGNFPDRFSGHQFPNYSSELNVNALLLGDSALYLCASSLGASSTDTQYFGPGTRLTVL.

This chain uses TRBV18 with TRBJ2-7; 11 nucleotides match TRBD1. The CDR3 has 15 residues. V was pared by 3 bases and J by 4 bases, with 5 bases of the junction left unmatched. Germline CDR1 KGHSH, CDR2 LQKENI. The CDR3 DNA follows: TGTGCCAGCTCACCCGGGGGGACAGGGGGATACGAGCAGTACTTC. It is translated as CASSPGGTGGYEQYF.

V gene TRBV13 combines with J gene TRBJ1-1; no reliable D call. This CDR3 is built from 14 residues. Trimming cost V 5 bases and J 6 bases, with 16 bases left between them. The germline V gene has CDR1 PRHDT and CDR2 FYEKMQ (reference sequence). The CDR3: CASSRESLKAEAFF. The CDR3 DNA is TGTGCCAGCAGCCGCGAGTCATTGAAAGCTGAAGCTTTCTTT.

The chain uses TRBV19 and TRBJ1-6; the D gene is possibly TRBD1 (5 bases). Trimming stripped 8 bases from V and 2 bases from J, with 16 bases between. CDR1 is LNHDA and CDR2 is SQIVND in the germline V gene (reference sequence). The CDR3 consists of 16 residues. The CDR3 is CASGGEPGAYNSPLHF. In DNA, the CDR3 is TGTGCCAGTGGTGGAGAGCCGGGGGCCTATAATTCACCCCTCCACTTT.

This clone occurred once. The chain joins TRBV2 to TRBJ1-1; weak D call: TRBD1 (6 bases). The V gene's germline CDR1 is SNHLY and CDR2 FYNNEI. The CDR3 has 13 amino acids. Trimming removed 6 bases from V and 3 bases from J, with 11 bases in between. CDR3 nucleotide sequence: TGTGCCAGCAGCATAGGACAGCACACTGAAGCTTTCTTT. It encodes CASSIGQHTEAFF. Combining the CDR3 with reference TRBV2 and TRBJ1-1 gives the whole variable domain EPEVTQTPSHQVTQMGQEVILRCVPISNHLYFYWYRQILGQKVEFLVSFYNNEISEKSEIFDDQFSVERPDGSNFTLKIRSTKLEDSAMYFCASSIGQHTEAFFGQGTRLTVV.

About this clone itself: The conserved phenylalanine or tryptophan is not found at the CDR3 terminus, so this likely reflects a read error. It is unclear where the CDR3 begins or ends on the DNA, so no DNA is shown, and the CDR3 is as TCRdb lists it. The V gene is TRBV28, the J gene TRBJ2-7; TRBD2, as called in the table, went unchecked against the DNA. Germline CDR1 reads MDHEN; CDR2 reads SYDVKM. The CDR3 length is 8 residues, termini included. Here the CDR3 reads CASSLGGG.

The V and J genes are TRBV5-4 and TRBJ2-5; D might be TRBD2 (5 bases). The V gene lost 0 bases and the J gene lost 1 base, with 16 bases spanning the gap. The germline gives CDR1 SGHNT, CDR2 YYREEE (reference sequence). The CDR3 has 17 residues. CDR3 sequence (DNA): TGTGCCAGCAGCTTGGCGGCTACGACTCGGGGCCAAGAGACCCAGTACTTC. This sequence encodes CASSLAATTRGQETQYF.

The chain recombines TRBV29-1 with TRBJ2-5; TRBD1 agrees at 8 bases. V was clipped by 6 bases and J by 7 bases; unmatched bases: 13. Germline CDR1 is SQVTM and CDR2 is ANQGSEA. The CDR3 extends over 14 amino acids. In DNA, the CDR3 is TGCAGCGTGGCCCTATCCAGACAGGGGAGGACCCAGTACTTC. Its protein is CSVALSRQGRTQYF.

As for this clone: The junction departs from the called germline gene at one end, perhaps through a read error. As DNA, the CDR3 is TGCGCCAGCAGCCAAGAATTTGGGCGATCCACCATCTTC. Translation: CASSQEFGRSTIF. V and J are TRBV4-1 and TRBJ2-7; D call uncertain. Germline V lookup: CDR1 MGHRA, CDR2 YSYEKL. This CDR3 has 13 amino acids.

This chain uses TRBV2 with TRBJ1-1; D is unclear. The CDR3 length is 15 residues. V lost 2 bases to trimming and J lost 3 bases, with 13 bases between them. Germline V gene sequence: CDR1 SNHLY, CDR2 FYNNEI. For the CDR3, the DNA is TGTGCCAGCAGTGAACGGGGAGTGGGTGACACTGAAGCTTTCTTT. Translating gives CASSERGVGDTEAFF.

Worth noting for this clone: At one end the junction does not follow the germline gene, possibly because of a read error. This chain joins TRBV18 and TRBJ1-3, with TRBD1 identical over 10 bases. Germline V gives CDR1 KGHSH, CDR2 LQKENI. The CDR3 consists of 15 residues. The DNA for the CDR3 is TGTGCCAGCGCACCGGGACAGGGGTCTGGAAACACCATATATTTT. Protein sequence: CASAPGQGSGNTIYF.

The chain uses TRBV11-2 and TRBJ2-3, with a possible D match to TRBD2 (6 bases). V was clipped by 5 bases and J by 0 bases, with 12 bases between them. The CDR3 length is 15 residues. Germline V gene data show CDR1 as SGHAT and CDR2 as FQNNGV. The CDR3 nucleotides are TGTGCCAGCAGCCCGAGCCGGGGGAGCACAGATACGCAGTATTTT. Protein sequence: CASSPSRGSTDTQYF.

This chain connects TRBV5-1 to TRBJ2-1; D not resolved. Germline loops: CDR1 SGHRS, CDR2 YFSETQ. V dropped 4 bases and J dropped 6 bases, with 17 bases sitting between them. This CDR3 region has 15 residues. CDR3 DNA sequence: TGCGCCAGCAGCCGAGACCCACAAGGAGCCAATGAGCAGTTCTTC. It codes for CASSRDPQGANEQFF.

The V and J genes are TRBV14 and TRBJ1-2; TRBD1 aligns across 9 bases. This CDR3 has 15 residues. J gave up 6 bases and V 4 bases, and 9 bases lay outside the gene matches. Germline loops: CDR1 SGHDN, CDR2 FVKESK. The CDR3 here is CASSRPGTGYNGYTF. The CDR3 DNA sequence: TGTGCCAGCAGCCGACCCGGGACAGGGTACAATGGCTACACCTTC. Full variable domain (rest looked up from reference TRBV14 and TRBJ1-2): EAGVTQFPSHSVIEKGQTVTLRCDPISGHDNLYWYRRVMGKEIKFLLHFVKESKQDESGMPNNRFLAERTGGTYSTLKVQPAELEDSGVYFCASSRPGTGYNGYTFGSGTRLTVV.